These T cell receptor beta chains were read from a single sample in a study of T cell repertoires in MIS-A myocarditis. Method: immunoSEQ multiplex PCR; TCRdb's copy keeps in-frame clones and lacks some. Among about 9,200 clones listed, around 88% were seen once. Input material: thoracic lymph node tissue obtained at autopsy. The receptors here all came from a man younger than 35 with fulminant myocarditis from multisystem inflammatory syndrome in adults (MIS-A) after COVID-19. Each CDR3 is given with its conserved first and last residue. Each record gives: CDR3 protein, CDR3 DNA, V gene, D gene, J gene, clone size. The D gene is left open where the match is weak. Clone size is not always given. Where it is, it says once, few, many or a class for expanded clones.

CDR3: CASSRDRGAYSYEQYF
DNA: TGTGCCAGCAGCCGAGACAGGGGGGCGTACTCCTACGAGCAGTACTTC
V: TRBV6-2/TRBV6-3
D: TRBD1
J: TRBJ2-7
size: NA

CDR3: CASSPVRVNTEAFF
DNA: TGTGCCAGCAGCCCCGTCCGGGTCAACACTGAAGCTTTCTTT
V: TRBV14
D: NA
J: TRBJ1-1
size: NA

CDR3: CASRHALGGNQPQHF
DNA: TGTGCCAGCAGACACGCTTTAGGAGGCAATCAGCCCCAGCATTTT
V: TRBV28
D: NA
J: TRBJ1-5
size: NA

CDR3: CASSRDIYSNQPQHF
DNA: TGTGCCAGCAGTCGGGACATTTATAGCAATCAGCCCCAGCATTTT
V: TRBV6-5
D: NA
J: TRBJ1-5
size: NA

CDR3: CASRGPTTNEKLFF
DNA: TGTGCCAGTAGGGGTCCAACAACTAATGAAAAACTGTTTTTT
V: TRBV19
D: NA
J: TRBJ1-4
size: NA

CDR3: CASSDASGGDYEQYF
DNA: TGTGCCAGCAGCGACGCTAGCGGGGGGGATTACGAGCAGTACTTC
V: TRBV7-2
D: TRBD2
J: TRBJ2-7
size: NA

CDR3: CASSLERQPQHF
DNA: TGTGCCAGCAGTTTGGAGAGGCAGCCCCAGCATTTT
V: TRBV28
D: NA
J: TRBJ1-5
size: NA

CDR3: CASSSMKRDTYSYEQYF
DNA: TGTGCCAGCAGTTCAATGAAGCGGGACACCTACTCCTACGAGCAGTACTTC
V: TRBV28
D: NA
J: TRBJ2-7
size: NA

CDR3: CASRIRGQLNNSPLHF
DNA: TGTGCCAGCAGAATTAGGGGACAGTTAAATAATTCACCCCTCCACTTT
V: TRBV27
D: TRBD1
J: TRBJ1-6
size: NA

CDR3: CASSASMNTEAFF
DNA: TGTGCCAGCAGTGCCTCAATGAACACTGAAGCTTTCTTT
V: TRBV5-4
D: NA
J: TRBJ1-1
size: NA

CDR3: CASSDPRAFF
DNA: TGTGCCAGCAGTGACCCGCGGGCTTTCTTT
V: TRBV6-1
D: NA
J: TRBJ1-1
size: NA

CDR3: CASSPGTGDRYGYTF
DNA: TGTGCCAGTAGCCCCGGGACAGGGGATCGCTATGGCTACACCTTC
V: TRBV19
D: TRBD1
J: TRBJ1-2
size: NA

CDR3: CASSLGVRENTEAFF
DNA: TGCGCCAGCAGCTTGGGGGTCAGGGAGAACACTGAAGCTTTCTTT
V: TRBV5-1
D: NA
J: TRBJ1-1
size: NA

CDR3: CASSYGQEDKYF
DNA: TGTGCCAGCAGTTACGGGCAGGAAGATAAGTACTTC
V: TRBV6-2/TRBV6-3
D: NA
J: TRBJ2-7
size: NA

CDR3: CASSLERQNQPQHF
DNA: TGTGCCAGCAGCCTAGAGAGGCAGAATCAGCCCCAGCATTTT
V: TRBV6-5
D: NA
J: TRBJ1-5
size: few

CDR3: CASRQGVYTEAFF
DNA: TGTGCCAGCAGGCAGGGGGTTTACACTGAAGCTTTCTTT
V: TRBV28
D: TRBD1
J: TRBJ1-1
size: NA

CDR3: CASSVRGPGTEAFF
DNA: TGTGCCAGCAGCGTCAGGGGGCCGGGAACTGAAGCTTTCTTT
V: TRBV11-3
D: TRBD1
J: TRBJ1-1
size: NA

CDR3: CASSYDPNTEAFF
DNA: TGCGCCAGCAGCTACGACCCGAACACTGAAGCTTTCTTT
V: TRBV5-1
D: NA
J: TRBJ1-1
size: NA

CDR3: CASSPGQGNQPQHF
DNA: TGCGCCAGCAGCCCCGGACAGGGGAATCAGCCCCAGCATTTT
V: TRBV5-1
D: TRBD1
J: TRBJ1-5
size: NA

CDR3: CASSGGLIPYEQYF
DNA: TGTGCCAGCAGTGGGGGACTCATCCCCTACGAGCAGTACTTC
V: TRBV2
D: NA
J: TRBJ2-7
size: NA

CDR3: CASSLALGQDTETQYF
DNA: TGCGCCAGCAGCTTGGCGCTAGGACAGGATACAGAGACCCAGTACTTC
V: TRBV5-1
D: TRBD1
J: TRBJ2-5
size: NA

CDR3: CASSLSGGEETQYF
DNA: TGTGCCAGCAGCTTATCAGGGGGCGAAGAGACCCAGTACTTC
V: TRBV7-9
D: TRBD1
J: TRBJ2-5
size: NA

CDR3: CASSRTRYMNTEAFF
DNA: TGTGCCAGTAGTAGGACACGTTACATGAACACTGAAGCTTTCTTT
V: TRBV19
D: NA
J: TRBJ1-1
size: NA

CDR3: CASSKRTGTGYTF
DNA: TGTGCCAGTAGTAAAAGGACAGGGACCGGCTACACCTTC
V: TRBV19
D: TRBD1
J: TRBJ1-2
size: NA

CDR3: CAGTIGDEKLFF
DNA: TGTGCCGGGACCATCGGGGATGAAAAACTGTTTTTT
V: TRBV30
D: NA
J: TRBJ1-4
size: NA

CDR3: CASSQETPGRSGNTIYF
DNA: TGCGCCAGCAGCCAAGAGACCCCTGGGCGCTCTGGAAACACCATATATTTT
V: TRBV4-1
D: NA
J: TRBJ1-3
size: NA

CDR3: CASSQRGLAGNEQFF
DNA: TGCGCCAGCAGCCAAAGGGGACTAGCGGGGAACGAGCAGTTCTTC
V: TRBV4-3
D: TRBD2
J: TRBJ2-1
size: NA

CDR3: CASSPWWYQETQYF
DNA: TGTGCCAGCAGCCCTTGGTGGTACCAAGAGACCCAGTACTTC
V: TRBV11-3
D: NA
J: TRBJ2-5
size: NA

CDR3: CASSEADTEAFF
DNA: TGCGCCAGCAGTGAGGCAGACACTGAAGCTTTCTTT
V: TRBV10-2
D: NA
J: TRBJ1-1
size: NA

CDR3: CSVEDGGDGYTF
DNA: TGCAGCGTTGAAGATGGTGGGGATGGCTACACCTTC
V: TRBV29-1
D: NA
J: TRBJ1-2
size: NA

CDR3: CAWSHSGTGLNF
DNA: TGTGCCTGGAGTCACTCCGGGACAGGGTTGAACTTC
V: TRBV30
D: TRBD1
J: TRBJ2-7
size: NA

CDR3: CGSGGINTEAFF
DNA: TGTGGATCCGGGGGTATTAACACTGAAGCTTTCTTT
V: TRBV6-5
D: NA
J: TRBJ1-1
size: NA

CDR3: CASRAPTGKGDGTEAFF
DNA: TGTGCCAGCAGGGCGCCGACAGGGAAGGGCGATGGCACTGAAGCTTTCTTT
V: TRBV11-2
D: TRBD1
J: TRBJ1-1
size: once

CDR3: CASSPTATYEQYF
DNA: TGTGCCAGCTCACCAACGGCGACTTACGAGCAGTACTTC
V: TRBV18
D: NA
J: TRBJ2-7
size: NA

CDR3: CASRLGGGADTQYF
DNA: TGTGCCAGCCGCTTAGGGGGGGGCGCAGATACGCAGTATTTT
V: TRBV5-8
D: NA
J: TRBJ2-3
size: NA

CDR3: CASSQAYSGHEQYF
DNA: TGTGCCAGCAGCCAAGCTTACAGCGGCCACGAGCAGTACTTC
V: TRBV3-1/TRBV3-2
D: NA
J: TRBJ2-7
size: NA

CDR3: CASSRVATREETQYF
DNA: TGCGCCAGCAGCCGCGTGGCCACCCGGGAAGAGACCCAGTACTTC
V: TRBV5-1
D: NA
J: TRBJ2-5
size: NA